This T cell receptor (beta chain) was sequenced during a study of cytomegalovirus exposure and HLA in healthy donors. Comment on this clone: Its matching antigen is unknown.

The germline V gene encodes CDR1 SGHTA and CDR2 FQGTGA. The CDR3 runs to 15 residues. Trimming took 1 base from V and 3 from J, leaving 11 bases between them. Study-wide results and limits: The productive fraction for most TCR beta V segments was about 87% or about 30% in an earlier analysis.

60 Vbeta and 13 Jbeta primers were used in PCR. Clones were sequenced by immunoSEQ multiplex PCR, and TCRdb holds only the in-frame ones, with some missing. The sample consists of roughly 92,000 clones, 81% of them appearing once. The chain joins TRBV7-3 to TRBJ2-3; tentatively, D is TRBD2 (6 bases). Sequencing used PBMCs. The receptor comes from a woman in her 70s in good health and CMV-seropositive. CDR3 DNA: TGTGCCAGCAGCTTAATGCCAGGGAGGACAGATACGCAGTATTTT. Encoded protein: CASSLMPGRTDTQYF.